This T cell receptor (beta chain) was sequenced during a study of cytomegalovirus exposure and HLA in healthy donors. Amplification used 60 Vbeta primers and 13 Jbeta primers. Assay used: immunoSEQ multiplex PCR; TCRdb lists only in-frame clones, some missing. Of under 150,000 clones detected, roughly 80% appear once; the ten largest clones hold over 1%. Per germline, CDR1 MNHNS and CDR2 SASEGT. Between the trimmed V and J ends, which lost 0 bases and 3 bases, there was a span of 5 bases. This CDR3 has 13 amino acids. The origin of this receptor is a boy aged 10-17 years in good health and CMV-seronegative. Sequencing used PBMCs. The V gene is TRBV6-1, the J gene TRBJ1-1; D is unclear. In nucleotides, the CDR3 is TGTGCCAGCAGTGAAGCCAGATACACTGAAGCTTTCTTT. Protein product: CASSEARYTEAFF.